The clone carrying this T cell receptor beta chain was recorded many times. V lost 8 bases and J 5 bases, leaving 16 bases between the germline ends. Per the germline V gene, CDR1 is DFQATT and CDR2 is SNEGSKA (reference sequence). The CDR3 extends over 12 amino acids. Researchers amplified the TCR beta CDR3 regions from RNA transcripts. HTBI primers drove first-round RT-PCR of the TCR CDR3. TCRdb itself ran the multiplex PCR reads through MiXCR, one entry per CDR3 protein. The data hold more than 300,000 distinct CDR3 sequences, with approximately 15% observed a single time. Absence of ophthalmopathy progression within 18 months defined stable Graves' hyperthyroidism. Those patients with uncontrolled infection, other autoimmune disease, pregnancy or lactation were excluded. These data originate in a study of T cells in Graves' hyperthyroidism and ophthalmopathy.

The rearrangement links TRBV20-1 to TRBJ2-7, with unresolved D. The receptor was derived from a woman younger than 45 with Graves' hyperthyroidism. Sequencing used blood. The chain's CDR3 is CSQADENHEQYF. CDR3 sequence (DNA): TGCAGTCAAGCCGACGAGAACCACGAGCAGTACTTC.